The TCR beta chain described here comes from a study of blood T cell repertoires in COVID-19. Overall study: Sample material is recorded as cDNA or gDNA derived from T cells, B-cell-depleted T cells, or PBMCs.

With 7 bases removed from V and 1 base from J, the gap between germline ends came to 13 bases. The CDR3 totals 14 residues. Germline V CDR1 and CDR2: SNHLY, FYNNEI. As originally analysed: Amplification from reference gene primers served as the basis for estimated nucleated cell counts. TCRdb's copy holds only in-frame clones and misses some; the assay was immunoSEQ multiplex PCR. V, J and clone size were drawn from that table, and D and trimming were deduced from the DNA. The data hold about 220,000 clones, with about 87% observed a single time. The V and J genes are TRBV2 and TRBJ1-1; D perhaps matches TRBD1 (6 bases). Source material: PBMCs or T cells enriched from blood (not recorded which). The TCR was taken from a woman aged 40 to 55 with acute COVID-19. The CDR3 nucleotides read TGTGCCAGCAATTACGAACAGGGGAACACTGAAGCTTTCTTT. Translating it yields CASNYEQGNTEAFF.